The clone carrying this T cell receptor beta chain was found many times. The sample comes from a study of early T cells in non-severe SARS-CoV-2 infection. Using its own MiXCR run on the 5' RACE reads, TCRdb lists one record per CDR3 protein. The sample yields roughly 34,000 distinct CDR3 sequences, under 8% seen once. The germline V gene encodes CDR1 ENHRY and CDR2 SYGVKD. With 3 bases removed from V and 5 bases from J, the gap between germline ends came to 6 bases. The CDR3 consists of 12 residues. The sequence came from an adult who was a healthcare worker with PCR-confirmed SARS-CoV-2 infection or an uninfected control (not recorded which). The chain carries TRBV10-3 and TRBJ2-3; no reliable D call. Sequencing used whole blood, obtained at baseline. CDR3 bases: TGTGCCATCAGTGAAAGGAGAGATACGCAGTATTTT. Translated: CAISERRDTQYF.